This T cell receptor (beta chain) derives from a study of CD8+ T cells in alopecia areata. Study results and limitations: Possibly as an HLA-related effect, TCR sharing across patients appeared less clear than in mice. Lesional scalp displayed greater clonality than normal scalp, most notably in alopecia totalis/universalis.

Once RNA had been extracted, it was reverse transcribed into cDNA to act as the sequencing template. Some clones are missing from TCRdb's copy, which holds only in-frame ones; the method was immunoSEQ multiplex PCR. Altogether about 56,000 clones are present, around 96% being singletons, with the ten largest covering roughly 24%. Both peripheral blood and punch biopsies of lesional scalp skin were obtained from patients who had alopecia areata. PBMCs provided sorted CD4+ and CD8+ T cells. This CDR3 is built from 11 residues. CDR1 and CDR2 from the germline V gene are SGHAT and FQNNGV. V lost 5 bases to trimming and J lost 2 bases, with 4 bases between them. As regards this clone: Antigen specificity is unknown.

V gene TRBV11-2 combines with J gene TRBJ2-7; no definite D call. The TCR sequence derives from a human donor with alopecia areata. This specimen consisted of CD8+ T cells sorted from blood, obtained at week 0. CDR3 sequence: CASSATYEQYF. The CDR3 nucleotides read TGTGCCAGCAGCGCCACCTACGAGCAGTACTTC. The full variable domain, with the rest looked up from reference TRBV11-2 and TRBJ2-7, is EAGVAQSPRYKIIEKRQSVAFWCNPISGHATLYWYQQILGQGPKLLIQFQNNGVVDDSQLPKDRFSAERLKGVDSTLKIQPAKLEDSAVYLCASSATYEQYFGPGTRLTVT.